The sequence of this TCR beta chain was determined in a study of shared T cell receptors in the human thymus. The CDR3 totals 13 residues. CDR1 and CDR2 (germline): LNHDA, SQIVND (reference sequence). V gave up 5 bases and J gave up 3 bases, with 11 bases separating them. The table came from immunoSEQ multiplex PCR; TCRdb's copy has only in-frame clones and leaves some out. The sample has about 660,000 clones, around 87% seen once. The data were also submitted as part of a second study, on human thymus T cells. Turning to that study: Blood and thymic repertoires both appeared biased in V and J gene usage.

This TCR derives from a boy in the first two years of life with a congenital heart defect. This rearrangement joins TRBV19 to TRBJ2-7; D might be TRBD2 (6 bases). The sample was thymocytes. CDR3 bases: TGTGCCAGTAGTCACCTAGCGAGCTACGAGCAGTACTTC. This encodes CASSHLASYEQYF.